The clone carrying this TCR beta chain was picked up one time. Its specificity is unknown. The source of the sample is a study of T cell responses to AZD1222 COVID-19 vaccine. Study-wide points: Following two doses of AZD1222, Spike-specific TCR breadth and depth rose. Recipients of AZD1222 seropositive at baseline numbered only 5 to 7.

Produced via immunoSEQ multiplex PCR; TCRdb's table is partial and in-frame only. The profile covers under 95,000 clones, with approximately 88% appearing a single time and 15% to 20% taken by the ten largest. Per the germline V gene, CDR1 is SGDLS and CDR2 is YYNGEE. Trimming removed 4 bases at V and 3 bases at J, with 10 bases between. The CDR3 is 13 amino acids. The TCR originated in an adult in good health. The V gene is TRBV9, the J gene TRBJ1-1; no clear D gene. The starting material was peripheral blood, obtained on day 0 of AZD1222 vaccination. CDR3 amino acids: CASSTRLDTEAFF. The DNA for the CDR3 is TGTGCCAGCAGCACCCGCTTGGACACTGAAGCTTTCTTT.